Following are 32 T cell receptor beta chains from one sample sequenced in a study of vaccination and CD4 T cells after COVID-19. Treatment defined: roughly 10-day PBMC culture with coronavirus spike peptide pools or control peptides (ViraFEST assay). At the Johns Hopkins FTIC core, DNA taken from cultured CD4+ T cells was sequenced by way of the Oncomine TCR Beta short-read assay. In TCRdb, the PCR reads were re-called with MiXCR into one record per CDR3 protein. Counted here are under 25,000 distinct CDR3 sequences, roughly two thirds occurring once; the ten biggest clones make up 7.6%. These receptors have no identified antigens. Source material: CD4+ T cells from blood, cultured in vitro. These receptor sequences come from a human donor who had recovered from COVID-19.

This clonotype was seen a handful of times. CDR3: CASSTGGRSNQPQHF. The CDR3 DNA sequence: TGTGCCAGTAGTACCGGAGGCCGAAGCAATCAGCCCCAGCATTTT. The chain uses TRBV19 and TRBJ1-5, with D unclear. Germline-derived CDR1 and CDR2 are LNHDA and SQIVND (reference sequence). Trimming left V 4 bases short and J 1 base short, with 11 bases between. The CDR3 length is 15 residues.

The CDR3 DNA reads as TGTGCCAGCAGCCCTAGGGGGAGTTCTGGGGCCAACGTCCTGACTTTC. Its translation: CASSPRGSSGANVLTF. The chain uses TRBV7-2 and TRBJ2-6; a weak D match, TRBD1 (6 bases). The germline gives CDR1 SGHTA, CDR2 FQGNSA. Trimming left V 5 bases short and J 1 base short, with 12 bases between. CDR3 length equals 16 residues.

In this sample, this clonotype turned up once. J is TRBJ1-2 and V is TRBV20-1; tentative D call: TRBD1 (6 bases). Trimming left V 4 bases short and J 4 bases short, with 16 bases between. Germline CDR1 and CDR2: DFQATT and SNEGSKA (reference sequence). The CDR3 consists of 14 residues. Here the CDR3 reads CSATPGAPGYGYTF. CDR3 coding DNA: TGCAGTGCTACCCCGGGGGCGCCTGGCTATGGCTACACCTTC.

This clonotype was counted between two and nine times. The chain links TRBV27 to TRBJ1-1; 7 positions agree with TRBD1. The CDR3 consists of 17 residues. Germline CDR1 MNHEY, CDR2 SMNVEV (reference sequence). V shed 0 bases, J shed 5 bases, and the junction held 12 bases outside the gene matches. In nucleotides, the CDR3 is TGTGCCAGCAGTTTATCGAACTTGAGACAGGGTATAACTGAAGCTTTCTTT. It is translated as CASSLSNLRQGITEAFF.

The gene calls are TRBV6-1 and TRBJ2-2; 7 positions match TRBD1. Germline lookup yields CDR1 MNHNS and CDR2 SASEGT. The CDR3 spans 20 residues. V lost 6 bases and J lost 0; bases outside the gene matches: 19. CDR3 nucleotide sequence: TGTGCCAGCAGGACCAAGAGGGACAGCCTCCGAGCAACGAACACCGGGGAGCTGTTTTTT. Its translation: CASRTKRDSLRATNTGELFF.

This clonotype was observed a handful of times. This chain joins TRBV7-9 and TRBJ1-2; D not certain. This CDR3 contains 13 residues. Germline assignment: CDR1 SEHNR and CDR2 FQNEAQ (reference sequence). V was shortened by 2 bases and J by 8 bases, with 12 bases between the two germline ends. The CDR3 DNA follows: TGTGCCAGCAGCTTAACACAGCCGGGGGGCTACACCTTC. Protein sequence: CASSLTQPGGYTF.

This sequence joins TRBV7-9 and TRBJ1-2, with 7 bases that match TRBD1. Germline values: CDR1 SEHNR, CDR2 FQNEAQ (reference sequence). Trimming took 5 bases from V and 6 from J; bases not matched to a gene: 3. The CDR3 spans 12 residues. The chain's CDR3 is CASSPTGDGYTF. The DNA for the CDR3 is TGTGCCAGCAGCCCAACAGGGGATGGCTACACCTTC.

This clonotype has more than one count but fewer than ten. In DNA form, the CDR3 reads TGTGCCAGCTCCAATTTTCCCCAATATGGCTACACCTTC. Amino acids: CASSNFPQYGYTF. The rearrangement uses TRBV27 and TRBJ1-2; D is ambiguous. The V and J ends lost 8 bases and 5 bases respectively, with 15 bases between them. Germline V gene sequence: CDR1 MNHEY, CDR2 SMNVEV (reference sequence). The CDR3 is 13 residues long.

This clonotype was detected only a few times. The chain recombines TRBV10-2 with TRBJ1-2, with 7 bases fitting TRBD1. Looked up from germline, CDR1 is WSHSY and CDR2 is SAAADI. This CDR3 is built from 13 residues. Trimming removed 4 bases from V and 8 bases from J; junction bases left unmatched: 7. The CDR3, as DNA: TGCGCCAGCAGTGCATCATCGGGACAGGGCTACACCTTC. This translates into CASSASSGQGYTF.

This clonotype occurred once. V is TRBV30 and J is TRBJ1-2; 8 bases are a match to TRBD1. After removal of 5 bases from V and 7 bases from J, the junction contained 12 bases not matched to a gene. The CDR3 contains 14 residues. Looked up from germline, CDR1 is GTSNPN and CDR2 is SVGIG (reference sequence). The CDR3 region has the DNA TGTGCCTGGTCCGAGAGGACAGGGTTGAGTGGCTACACCTTC. Its translation is CAWSERTGLSGYTF.

This clonotype was seen more than once but under ten times. This rearrangement joins TRBV6-1 to TRBJ1-2, with a possible D match to TRBD1 (5 bases). CDR3 size: 13 residues. V was clipped by 6 bases and J by 4 bases, with 12 bases between them. Germline CDR1 is MNHNS and CDR2 is SASEGT. The CDR3 here is CASSTREGYGYTF. CDR3 DNA sequence: TGTGCCAGCAGCACCAGGGAAGGCTATGGCTACACCTTC.

The chain employs TRBV6-1 and TRBJ1-5, with a weak D call TRBD1 (5 bases). This CDR3 has 16 amino acids. Trimming removed 1 base at V and 5 bases at J, with 15 bases between. The germline CDR1 and CDR2 sequences are MNHNS and SASEGT. This CDR3 reads CASSEGRQPYYQPQHF. The CDR3 coding sequence is TGTGCCAGCAGTGAAGGGCGACAGCCCTATTATCAGCCCCAGCATTTT.

The V call is TRBV28, the J call TRBJ1-4, with D possibly matching TRBD1 (5 bases). Germline-derived CDR1 and CDR2 are MDHEN and SYDVKM. V was cut by 6 bases and J by 7 bases, with 18 bases left in between. This CDR3 is built from 15 residues. For the CDR3, the DNA is TGTGCCAGCAGGTCTCCCGGGGGTAGGTTTGAAAAACTGTTTTTT. Its translation is CASRSPGGRFEKLFF.

The chain carries TRBV6-2 or TRBV6-3 and TRBJ2-3; D unclear. V was pared by 4 bases and J by 4 bases, with 6 bases between. Germline lookup yields CDR1 MNHEY and CDR2 SVGEGT. The CDR3 is 12 amino acids. The CDR3 sequence: CASSFRPDTQYF. In DNA form, the CDR3 reads TGTGCCAGCAGTTTTCGGCCAGATACGCAGTATTTT.

The chain recombines TRBV27 with TRBJ2-5; the D gene is possibly TRBD2 (6 bases). The CDR3 contains 14 residues. Trimming took off 6 bases at V and 1 base at J, with 12 bases between the two ends. Germline assignment: CDR1 MNHEY and CDR2 SMNVEV (reference sequence). CDR3 nucleotides: TGTGCCAGCAGACTTAGCGGCTCCCAAGAGACCCAGTACTTC. Its protein is CASRLSGSQETQYF.

The V gene is TRBV6-1, the J gene TRBJ1-5, with TRBD1 matching over 8 bases. The CDR3 has 15 residues. Trimming at V came to 6 bases and at J to 0 bases, leaving 4 bases not matched to a gene. Germline V gene sequence: CDR1 MNHNS, CDR2 SASEGT. This CDR3 reads CASRGDRYSNQPQHF. The CDR3 DNA follows: TGTGCCAGCAGGGGGGACAGGTATAGCAATCAGCCCCAGCATTTT.

This clonotype was observed a few times. CDR3 sequence (DNA): TGTGCCAGCAAAGACCGCGGCGTAAGCGGCTACACCTTC. Amino acids: CASKDRGVSGYTF. The chain joins TRBV6-2 or TRBV6-3 to TRBJ1-2; D ambiguous. The germline CDR1 and CDR2 sequences are MNHEY and SVGEGT. This CDR3 spans 13 amino acids. With 7 bases removed from V and 8 bases from J, the gap between germline ends came to 17 bases.

The chain couples TRBV12-3 or TRBV12-4 to TRBJ1-6; perhaps TRBD1 as D (5 bases). This CDR3 has 14 residues. Trimming took off 6 bases at V and 6 bases at J, with 12 bases between the two ends. The CDR3 loop reads CASSRDARNSPLHF. The CDR3 DNA sequence: TGTGCCAGCAGCCGGGACGCCCGTAATTCACCCCTCCACTTT.

This chain uses TRBV19 with TRBJ1-1; D perhaps matches TRBD1 (5 bases). This CDR3 spans 16 amino acids. V was trimmed by 3 bases and J by 3 bases, leaving 17 bases between them. From germline, CDR1 is LNHDA and CDR2 SQIVND (reference sequence). The CDR3 nucleotides read TGTGCCAGTAGTATCGGGGCGGGCAGGGCCTACACTGAAGCTTTCTTT. Its translation: CASSIGAGRAYTEAFF.

The chain couples TRBV24-1 to TRBJ1-2, with TRBD1 as a possible D gene (5 bases). The CDR3 consists of 15 residues. Germline V gene sequence: CDR1 KGHDR, CDR2 SFDVKD. The V gene lost 3 bases and the J gene lost 5 bases, with 15 bases spanning the gap. CDR3 loop: CATSDKGPRKYGYTF. The CDR3 DNA follows: TGTGCCACCAGTGATAAGGGACCTAGGAAGTATGGCTACACCTTC.

The rearrangement joins TRBV4-3 to TRBJ1-1; D gene uncertain. Between the trimmed V and J ends, which lost 0 bases and 8 bases, there was a span of 13 bases. There are 14 residues in the CDR3. Looked up from germline, CDR1 is LGHNA and CDR2 is YSLEER. CDR3 region: CASSQDRLRGEAFF. As DNA, the CDR3 is TGCGCCAGCAGCCAAGATCGTCTCCGGGGAGAAGCTTTCTTT.

This rearrangement joins TRBV20-1 to TRBJ1-3; D gene unclear. CDR3 size: 14 residues. Trimming removed 3 bases from V and 4 bases from J, with 13 bases in between. CDR1 and CDR2 (germline): DFQATT, SNEGSKA (reference sequence). The DNA of the CDR3 is TGCAGTGCTAGGTCCGGCAGCCGGGGAAACACCATATATTTT. Residues: CSARSGSRGNTIYF.

This clonotype came up a few times. The rearrangement joins TRBV20-1 to TRBJ2-5; 8 bases are shared with TRBD2. Unmatched junction bases numbered 10, after V lost 2 bases and J lost 2 bases. Germline CDR1 is DFQATT and CDR2 is SNEGSKA (reference sequence). The CDR3 consists of 16 residues. The CDR3 DNA follows: TGCAGTGCTAGACAGGGCCCCGGGACTAGACAAGAGACCCAGTACTTC. Translating gives CSARQGPGTRQETQYF.

V usage is TRBV9 and J usage is TRBJ2-3; a possible D gene is TRBD2 (8 bases). V lost 4 bases to trimming and J lost 7 bases, with 22 bases between them. This CDR3 has 16 residues. The germline gives CDR1 SGDLS, CDR2 YYNGEE. The DNA of the CDR3 is TGTGCCAGCAGCCCAGGGGGTGGGGCGGGAGGACATACGCAGTATTTT. Translation: CASSPGGGAGGHTQYF. Combining the CDR3 with reference TRBV9 and TRBJ2-3 gives the whole variable domain DSGVTQTPKHLITATGQRVTLRCSPRSGDLSVYWYQQSLDQGLQFLIQYYNGEERAKGNILERFSAQQFPDLHSELNLSSLELGDSALYFCASSPGGGAGGHTQYFGPGTRLTVL.

CDR3 in amino acids: CASSESFGCGTDTQYF. In DNA form, the CDR3 reads TGCGCCAGCAGTGAGTCATTCGGGTGCGGCACAGATACGCAGTATTTT. The chain couples TRBV10-1 to TRBJ2-3; D uncertain. The CDR3 has 16 amino acids. V lost 0 bases and J 1 base, leaving 11 bases between the germline ends. The germline CDR1 and CDR2 sequences are WNHNN and SYGVQD (reference sequence).

This sequence joins TRBV12-3 or TRBV12-4 and TRBJ2-7; no clear D gene. Trimming shortened V by 6 bases and J by 5 bases, and 17 bases separated the two germline ends. The CDR3 has 14 amino acids. In DNA form, the CDR3 reads TGTGCCAGCAGCCTTAGGTCCAGACGGGACGAGCAGTACTTC. Translating gives CASSLRSRRDEQYF.

This chain uses TRBV28 with TRBJ1-3, with 9 bases identical to TRBD1. The J segment lost 6 bases and the V segment lost 5 bases, leaving 8 bases of the junction unmatched. In germline, CDR1 is MDHEN, CDR2 SYDVKM. The CDR3 length is 15 residues. Here the CDR3 reads CASSQPGTGTNTIYF. The CDR3 coding sequence is TGTGCCAGCAGTCAACCAGGGACAGGGACAAACACCATATATTTT.

The chain employs TRBV20-1 and TRBJ2-1; 8 nucleotides line up with TRBD2. The junction had 10 bases not matched to a gene; V was cut back by 3 bases and J by 0 bases. CDR3 length: 17 amino acids. Germline V lookup: CDR1 DFQATT, CDR2 SNEGSKA (reference sequence). The CDR3 sequence is CSARALGSGSSYNEQFF. CDR3 nucleotides: TGCAGTGCTAGGGCCTTGGGGAGCGGGAGCTCCTACAATGAGCAGTTCTTC.

This clonotype was observed a single time. The chain links TRBV15 to TRBJ2-7, with D possibly matching TRBD1 (5 bases). There are 12 residues in the CDR3. In germline, CDR1 is LNHNV, CDR2 YYDKDF (reference sequence). With 0 bases removed from V and 12 bases from J, the gap between germline ends came to 12 bases. Here the CDR3 reads CATSREGVPPYF. The DNA of the CDR3 is TGTGCCACCAGCAGAGAAGGGGTCCCCCCGTACTTC.

The rearrangement uses TRBV7-9 and TRBJ1-5, with D maybe TRBD1 (5 bases). CDR1 and CDR2 (germline): SEHNR, FQNEAQ (reference sequence). This CDR3 spans 16 amino acids. V lost 1 base and J lost 3, with 13 bases in between. CDR3 nucleotide sequence: TGTGCCAGCAGCTTAGGAACAGGACTGAACAATCAGCCCCAGCATTTT. Its protein is CASSLGTGLNNQPQHF.

The chain couples TRBV4-2 to TRBJ2-3; 8 bases align to TRBD2. With 1 base clipped from V and 4 bases from J, the junction kept 13 bases outside the gene matches. The germline gives CDR1 LGHNA, CDR2 YNFKEQ. The CDR3 covers 18 residues. CDR3: CASSQVFGTGGPPDTQYF. In nucleotides, the CDR3 is TGTGCCAGCAGCCAAGTGTTTGGGACGGGAGGGCCCCCAGATACGCAGTATTTT.

The genes are TRBV11-2 and TRBJ2-7; no clear D. Trimming removed 5 bases from V and 2 bases from J, with 16 bases in between. The CDR3 is 15 residues long. Germline V gene data show CDR1 as SGHAT and CDR2 as FQNNGV. For the CDR3, the DNA is TGTGCCAGCAGCGCCCTAGGTCTTTTGCCCTACGAGCAGTACTTC. This sequence encodes CASSALGLLPYEQYF. Complete variable domain (other parts from reference TRBV11-2 and TRBJ2-7): EAGVAQSPRYKIIEKRQSVAFWCNPISGHATLYWYQQILGQGPKLLIQFQNNGVVDDSQLPKDRFSAERLKGVDSTLKIQPAKLEDSAVYLCASSALGLLPYEQYFGPGTRLTVT.